This is a list of T cell receptor beta chains from one sample in a study of blood T cell repertoires in COVID-19. Sequencing was performed with immunoSEQ multiplex PCR; in TCRdb, only in-frame clones are kept and a portion is missing. Of 300,000 to 450,000 clones listed, roughly 86% are singletons. The sample taken for sequencing was PBMCs or T cells enriched from blood (not recorded which). The receptor set was obtained from a man in his forties in a cohort exposed to, infected with or recovered from COVID-19 (not recorded which). Each CDR3 is given with its conserved first and last residue. Only part of the rows carry a size: once, few, many, or a class if the clone is expanded.

TRBV19,-,16,TRBJ1-1,CATKDRGGGPNTEAFF
TRBV18,-,15,TRBJ1-5,CASSRSGFSNQPQHF
TRBV11-2,-,13,TRBJ2-1,CASSLGQDNEQFF
TRBV15,-,14,TRBJ1-5,CATSIGLSNQPQHF
TRBV18,few,12,TRBJ1-2,CASSPQGDSYTF
TRBV4-1,-,16,TRBJ1-1,CASSQAVRARRTEAFF
TRBV6-5,-,16,TRBJ2-5,CASRYRRTGGQETQYF
TRBV7-2,once,16,TRBJ1-5,CASSLVGTDSNQPQHF
TRBV5-1,-,14,TRBJ2-2,CASSLTGIAGELFF
TRBV5-1,-,12,TRBJ1-1,CASSFGDTEAFF
TRBV19,once,14,TRBJ2-4,CASSPTGGKNIQYF
TRBV7-2,-,14,TRBJ1-2,CASSSRTGSYGYTF
TRBV5-1,-,14,TRBJ1-4,CASSLEGTGEKLFF
TRBV7-8,-,16,TRBJ1-4,CASSLGNVGGGEKLFF
TRBV2,-,17,TRBJ2-1,CASSASRIGGSGNEQFF
TRBV27,-,15,TRBJ2-7,CASRTTGGAAYEQYF